One and the same sample provided the 27 T cell receptor beta chains below, sequenced in a study of T cells in Graves' hyperthyroidism and ophthalmopathy (dated by TCRdb to the late 2010s). The library relied on multiplex PCR. Sequencing instrument: Illumina HiSeq 2000. The TCR beta CDR3 regions were amplified from RNA transcripts. A first-round RT-PCR of the TCR CDR3 used the HTBI primer set with the Qiagen OneStep RT-PCR kit. TCRdb cleaned the public reads at Q25 with fastp, built clones with MiXCR and kept in-frame beta chains. CDR3 protein duplicates are merged, each entry listing the most common genes and DNA. This sample lists hundreds of thousands of distinct CDR3 sequences; about 18% were detected once. The ten largest clones capture approximately 60% of the sample. Sequencing was done on a sample of blood. These receptor sequences come from a woman aged 60-75 years with Graves' ophthalmopathy.

In its sample, this clonotype was seen a few times. The V gene is TRBV12-5, the J gene TRBJ2-3; the D gene is possibly TRBD1 (6 bases). Germline CDR1 LGHNT, CDR2 FRNRAP. Trimming took 9 bases from V and 3 from J, leaving 10 bases between them. The CDR3 length is 12 residues. The CDR3 is CASRGPTDTQYF. The CDR3 nucleotides are TGTGCTAGCAGGGGTCCTACAGATACGCAGTATTTT.

This clonotype was observed many times. The chain employs TRBV5-4 and TRBJ2-3; 7 bases agree with TRBD1. Germline CDR1 reads SGHNT; CDR2 reads YYREEE (reference sequence). With 5 bases clipped from V and 4 bases from J, the junction kept 10 bases outside the gene matches. This CDR3 contains 15 residues. The CDR3: CASRPTGLAADTQYF. The CDR3 bases are TGTGCCAGCAGACCGACAGGGTTGGCGGCAGATACGCAGTATTTT.

The rearrangement links TRBV4-2 to TRBJ2-7; 7 positions match TRBD2. CDR3 length: 16 amino acids. The V gene's germline CDR1 is LGHNA and CDR2 YNFKEQ. V shed 4 bases, J shed 0 bases, and the junction held 9 bases outside the gene matches. Written as DNA, the CDR3 is TGTGCCAGCAGCCTCGATGCGGGGGACTCCTCCTACGAGCAGTACTTC. It is translated as CASSLDAGDSSYEQYF.

V usage is TRBV5-1 and J usage is TRBJ2-5; no clear D gene. CDR3 length: 14 residues. CDR1 and CDR2 (germline): SGHRS, YFSETQ. Trimming cost V 0 bases and J 2 bases, with 8 bases left between them. CDR3 DNA: TGCGCCAGCAGCTTGGACGTAGTACAAGAGACCCAGTACTTC. It codes for CASSLDVVQETQYF.

The J gene is TRBJ2-7, the V gene TRBV19; 7 positions match TRBD1. The trim removed 6 bases at V and 0 bases at J, leaving 11 bases unmatched. CDR3 size: 16 residues. The germline V gene encodes CDR1 LNHDA and CDR2 SQIVND (reference sequence). The CDR3 reads CASRRAHRGGSYEQYF. Written as DNA, the CDR3 is TGTGCCAGTAGAAGGGCTCACAGGGGTGGCTCCTACGAGCAGTACTTC.

This clonotype was observed at least ten times. This chain uses TRBV28 with TRBJ1-4; 9 nucleotides match TRBD1. The CDR3 has 16 amino acids. The trim removed 4 bases at V and 8 bases at J, leaving 11 bases unmatched. Germline lookup yields CDR1 MDHEN and CDR2 SYDVKM. CDR3 residues: CASSSQHGQGKEKLFF. CDR3 nucleotide sequence: TGTGCCAGCAGTTCTCAACATGGACAGGGGAAAGAAAAACTGTTTTTT. Filled out from reference TRBV28 and TRBJ1-4, the complete variable domain reads DVKVTQSSRYLVKRTGEKVFLECVQDMDHENMFWYRQDPGLGLRLIYFSYDVKMKEKGDIPEGYSVSREKKERFSLILESASTNQTSMYLCASSSQHGQGKEKLFFGSGTQLSVL.

The rearrangement uses TRBV7-2 and TRBJ1-2; no firm D call. This CDR3 spans 15 amino acids. Trimming took off 2 bases at V and 0 bases at J, with 10 bases between the two ends. The V gene's germline CDR1 is SGHTA and CDR2 FQGNSA. This CDR3 is CASSLWSSANYGYTF. The CDR3 nucleotides are TGTGCCAGCAGCTTATGGTCAAGCGCTAACTATGGCTACACCTTC.

This clonotype occurred many times. The chain couples TRBV18 to TRBJ1-2, with a weak D call TRBD1 (5 bases). Germline values: CDR1 KGHSH, CDR2 LQKENI. The CDR3 is 13 residues long. Deletions cut 4 bases from V and 5 bases from J, with 11 bases between. CDR3 bases: TGTGCCAGCTCACAAGGGACGGAGTATGGCTACACCTTC. Translating it yields CASSQGTEYGYTF.

The sample holds a few counts of this clonotype. The V call is TRBV5-6, the J call TRBJ1-4, with a weak D call TRBD1 (5 bases). The CDR3 contains 13 residues. V lost 7 bases and J 5 bases, leaving 12 bases between the germline ends. Germline lookup yields CDR1 SGHDT and CDR2 YYEEEE. The CDR3 region has the DNA TGTGCCAGCGCTAATTGGGGCAATGAAAAACTGTTTTTT. Translating gives CASANWGNEKLFF. Full variable domain (rest looked up from reference TRBV5-6 and TRBJ1-4): DAGVTQSPTHLIKTRGQQVTLRCSPKSGHDTVSWYQQALGQGPQFIFQYYEEEERQRGNFPDRFSGHQFPNYSSELNVNALLLGDSALYLCASANWGNEKLFFGSGTQLSVL.

This clonotype was detected a few times. Here the CDR3 DNA reads TGTGCCAGCAGTACGACAGGACTACGGCCCCAGCATTTT. This codes for CASSTTGLRPQHF. The rearrangement links TRBV6-2 or TRBV6-3 to TRBJ1-5; the D gene is possibly TRBD1 (6 bases). The CDR3 covers 13 residues. The V end lost 5 bases, the J end lost 9 bases, and 14 bases lay between the germline ends. Germline V gives CDR1 MNHEY, CDR2 SVGEGT.

This clonotype appeared once. The chain joins TRBV4-1 to TRBJ2-7, with no clear D. The CDR3 has 13 residues. Trimming removed 0 bases from V and 7 bases from J, with 10 bases in between. In germline, CDR1 is MGHRA, CDR2 YSYEKL. CDR3 in DNA: TGCGCCAGCAGCCAAGATGATTATTATGAGCAGTACTTC. It translates to CASSQDDYYEQYF.

The gene calls are TRBV4-2 and TRBJ2-3; 9 positions agree with TRBD1. This CDR3 region has 16 residues. The trim removed 4 bases at V and 0 bases at J, leaving 5 bases unmatched. Germline values: CDR1 LGHNA, CDR2 YNFKEQ. CDR3 protein: CASSPGQGTSTDTQYF. The DNA for the CDR3 is TGTGCCAGCAGCCCCGGACAGGGGACAAGCACAGATACGCAGTATTTT.

This clonotype was found many times. The chain employs TRBV28 and TRBJ2-3; 13 bases line up with TRBD2. From germline, CDR1 is MDHEN and CDR2 SYDVKM. V gave up 7 bases and J gave up 1 base; unmatched junction bases: 5. The CDR3 totals 16 residues. DNA for the CDR3: TGTGCCAGCACCAAGGGACTAGCGGGACGCACAGATACGCAGTATTTT. It codes for CASTKGLAGRTDTQYF. The full variable domain, its missing parts supplied by reference TRBV28 and TRBJ2-3, is DVKVTQSSRYLVKRTGEKVFLECVQDMDHENMFWYRQDPGLGLRLIYFSYDVKMKEKGDIPEGYSVSREKKERFSLILESASTNQTSMYLCASTKGLAGRTDTQYFGPGTRLTVL.

This clonotype came up a few times. The genes are TRBV4-2 and TRBJ2-1; 10 nucleotides agree with TRBD2. Per germline, CDR1 LGHNA and CDR2 YNFKEQ. V lost 0 bases and J lost 3; bases outside the gene matches: 5. The CDR3 totals 17 residues. The CDR3 DNA sequence: TGTGCCAGCAGCCAAGATTTAGCTAGCGGGAGCTACAATGAGCAGTTCTTC. Amino acid sequence: CASSQDLASGSYNEQFF.

The J gene is TRBJ2-2, the V gene TRBV6-1; the D call may be TRBD1 or TRBD2 (5 bases each). Per the germline V gene, CDR1 is MNHNS and CDR2 is SASEGT. V dropped 7 bases and J dropped 5 bases, with 11 bases sitting between them. The CDR3 loop spans 13 amino acids. The CDR3 here is CASTGTATGELFF. The CDR3 nucleotides read TGTGCCAGCACCGGGACGGCTACCGGGGAGCTGTTTTTT.

This clonotype was seen only a few times. Being one base from a much bigger clone, this may be a read error. This likely comes from a read error, as the CDR3 has no conserved phenylalanine or tryptophan at its end. The J gene is TRBJ1-2, the V gene TRBV18; D gene uncertain. Germline V gene data show CDR1 as KGHSH and CDR2 as LQKENI. This CDR3 is built from 14 residues. The V and J ends lost 3 bases and 2 bases respectively, with 10 bases between them. CDR3 sequence: CASSPSGGNYGYTL. CDR3 coding DNA: TGTGCCAGCTCACCCTCGGGAGGGAACTATGGCTACACCCTC.

In its sample, this clonotype was seen many times. The chain recombines TRBV7-2 with TRBJ1-1; D call uncertain. The CDR3 runs 13 residues. The V gene's germline CDR1 is SGHTA and CDR2 FQGNSA. With 0 bases removed from V and 3 bases from J, the gap between germline ends came to 5 bases. The CDR3: CASSLAVDTEAFF. The CDR3 nucleotides read TGTGCCAGCAGCTTAGCAGTAGACACTGAAGCTTTCTTT.

This clonotype was counted ten times or more. This chain connects TRBV5-1 to TRBJ2-3; TRBD2 agrees at 8 bases. V was pared by 7 bases and J by 0 bases, with 4 bases of the junction left unmatched. CDR1 is SGHRS, CDR2 YFSETQ, per germline. This CDR3 has 14 residues. This CDR3 reads CASVRGGSTDTQYF. The DNA for the CDR3 is TGCGCCAGCGTACGGGGGGGTAGCACAGATACGCAGTATTTT.

The rearrangement joins TRBV9 to TRBJ2-5; D may be TRBD1 (6 bases). The CDR3 extends over 15 amino acids. The germline V gene has CDR1 SGDLS and CDR2 YYNGEE. Trimming pared 0 bases from V and 5 bases from J, leaving 14 bases between. The CDR3 DNA reads as TGTGCCAGCAGCGTAGGCCCAGGGGCAGGGGAGACCCAGTACTTC. This sequence encodes CASSVGPGAGETQYF.

This clonotype was counted at least ten times. V gene TRBV7-2 combines with J gene TRBJ1-1; 8 bases fit TRBD1. The V and J ends lost 5 bases and 10 bases, in that order; junction bases with no gene match: 9. Germline V gene lookup returns CDR1 SGHTA and CDR2 FQGNSA. This CDR3 spans 13 amino acids. The CDR3 is CASSVTQGAGAFF. The CDR3 DNA reads TGTGCCAGCAGCGTAACGCAGGGGGCAGGAGCTTTCTTT.

This clonotype was observed at least ten times. The chain links TRBV7-3 to TRBJ1-5; 8 bases line up with TRBD1. The CDR3 covers 14 residues. Germline V CDR1 and CDR2: SGHTA, FQGTGA. V was clipped by 2 bases and J by 5 bases; unmatched bases: 2. The CDR3 spells CASSLAGGDQPQHF. CDR3 in DNA: TGTGCCAGCAGCTTAGCAGGGGGCGATCAGCCCCAGCATTTT. Together with reference TRBV7-3 and TRBJ1-5, the CDR3 gives the full variable domain: GAGVSQTPSNKVTEKGKYVELRCDPISGHTALYWYRQSLGQGPEFLIYFQGTGAADDSGLPNDRFFAVRPEGSVSTLKIQRTERGDSAVYLCASSLAGGDQPQHFGDGTRLSIL.

The table lists this clonotype with a few counts. The J gene is TRBJ1-5, the V gene TRBV28; 9 nucleotides line up with TRBD1. Per the germline V gene, CDR1 is MDHEN and CDR2 is SYDVKM. The CDR3 has 15 residues. Unmatched junction bases numbered 9, after V lost 7 bases and J lost 5 bases. The DNA for the CDR3 is TGTGCCAGCAATTTGGACAGGGGCATCGATCAGCCCCAGCATTTT. This encodes CASNLDRGIDQPQHF. Looking up the rest from reference TRBV28 and TRBJ1-5 gives the full variable domain: DVKVTQSSRYLVKRTGEKVFLECVQDMDHENMFWYRQDPGLGLRLIYFSYDVKMKEKGDIPEGYSVSREKKERFSLILESASTNQTSMYLCASNLDRGIDQPQHFGDGTRLSIL.

The chain links TRBV11-2 to TRBJ2-2; 8 nucleotides match TRBD2. Germline V gene data show CDR1 as SGHAT and CDR2 as FQNNGV. Unmatched junction bases numbered 15, after V lost 5 bases and J lost 7 bases. CDR3 length: 17 amino acids. CDR3 amino acids: CASSLLSGREVRGELFF. In DNA form, the CDR3 reads TGTGCCAGCAGCCTTTTGAGCGGGCGGGAGGTTCGCGGGGAGCTGTTTTTT. Full variable domain (outside the CDR3, taken from reference TRBV11-2 and TRBJ2-2): EAGVAQSPRYKIIEKRQSVAFWCNPISGHATLYWYQQILGQGPKLLIQFQNNGVVDDSQLPKDRFSAERLKGVDSTLKIQPAKLEDSAVYLCASSLLSGREVRGELFFGEGSRLTVL.

This clonotype was seen repeatedly, ten times or more. The chain couples TRBV7-2 to TRBJ1-4; D unclear. This CDR3 contains 13 residues. Germline values: CDR1 SGHTA, CDR2 FQGNSA. Trimming removed 3 bases from V and 6 bases from J, with 8 bases in between. Written as DNA, the CDR3 is TGTGCCAGCAGCTTTTCGGTTGATGAAAAACTGTTTTTT. Translated: CASSFSVDEKLFF. The full variable domain, rest sourced from reference TRBV7-2 and TRBJ1-4, is GAGVSQSPSNKVTEKGKDVELRCDPISGHTALYWYRQSLGQGLEFLIYFQGNSAPDKSGLPSDRFSAERTGGSVSTLTIQRTQQEDSAVYLCASSFSVDEKLFFGSGTQLSVL.

Concerning this clonotype: The germline gene is not matched at one end of the junction; a read error may be the cause. The rearrangement links TRBV7-7 to TRBJ2-2; D is perhaps TRBD2 (5 bases). The germline CDR1 and CDR2 sequences are SSHAT and FNYEAQ (reference sequence). The CDR3 is 16 amino acids. CDR3 in amino acids: CASSAEGPPVTGELFF. CDR3 DNA sequence: TGTGCTAGCAGCGCCGAGGGTCCACCTGTCACCGGGGAGCTGTTTTTT.

This clonotype was observed many times. This chain links TRBV2 with TRBJ2-5; D unresolved. Trimming took off 1 base at V and 6 bases at J, with 9 bases between the two ends. This CDR3 comprises 13 residues. CDR1 and CDR2 from the germline V gene are SNHLY and FYNNEI. The CDR3 region has the DNA TGTGCCAGCAGTGAAGTGGGTACCCAGACCCAGTACTTC. Translated: CASSEVGTQTQYF.

This clonotype was recorded at least ten times. The chain employs TRBV11-1 and TRBJ2-2, with TRBD2 matching over 10 bases. This CDR3 spans 19 amino acids. Germline trimming cut 5 bases from V and 0 bases from J; bases unmatched to any gene: 12. CDR1 and CDR2 from the germline V gene are SGHAT and FQDESV (reference sequence). CDR3 sequence: CASSLPLAGERPNTGELFF. The CDR3 DNA reads as TGTGCCAGCAGCCTCCCCCTAGCGGGAGAGCGTCCGAACACCGGGGAGCTGTTTTTT.